This T cell receptor (beta chain) was sequenced for a study of OX40 agonist ivuxolimab in advanced cancers. Across the whole study: An agonistic anti-OX40 (CD134) antibody, ivuxolimab, was used to treat the patients. Every 2 weeks, ivuxolimab was infused into the patients intravenously at between 0.01 and 10 mg/kg.

Sequencing used immunoSEQ multiplex PCR; TCRdb keeps in-frame clones, though not all of them. In the table there are 70,000 or so clones, approximately 78% of which are singletons. On this clone: Its antigen is unknown.

Study-wide points: On average, CD8+ T cells showed a greater number of expanded clones than CD4+. Normalized T-cell clonal expansion was also low in some nonresponders.

V shed 1 base and J shed 5 bases, with 3 bases lying between them. CDR3 size: 12 residues. CDR1 and CDR2 from the germline V gene are LNHNV and YYDKDF (reference sequence). The receptor's source is an adult with an advanced solid tumor such as melanoma, head and neck, liver or kidney cancer. Source: CD4+ or CD8+ T cells sorted from blood, taken in a trial of the OX40 agonist ivuxolimab. This sequence joins TRBV15 and TRBJ1-5; unclear D gene. CDR3 protein: CATSRVDQPQHF. The CDR3 DNA sequence: TGTGCCACCAGCAGAGTGGATCAGCCCCAGCATTTT.